This is a list of T cell receptor beta chains from one sample in a study of early T cells in non-severe SARS-CoV-2 infection. Using its own MiXCR run on the 5' RACE reads, TCRdb lists one record per CDR3 protein. The table has about 55,000 distinct CDR3 sequences, about 13% seen once. The sequenced sample was whole blood, obtained at baseline. Every receptor here comes from an adult who was a healthcare worker with PCR-confirmed SARS-CoV-2 infection or an uninfected control (not recorded which). Both conserved end residues are part of each CDR3. D genes are given only for firm matches. Expanded clones get a size class; other rows say once, few or many, or leave the size out.

- | TRBJ2-5 | TRBV5-5 | - | CASSTKWGAVTQYF | TGTGCCAGCAGCACTAAGTGGGGAGCGGTGACCCAGTACTTC
- | TRBJ1-2 | TRBV6-6 | TRBD1 | CASTHLTGADGYTF | TGTGCCAGCACCCACCTTACAGGGGCGGACGGCTACACCTTC
few | TRBJ1-2 | TRBV18 | TRBD1 | CASSPPDRGPDGYTF | TGTGCCAGCTCACCACCTGACAGGGGGCCTGATGGCTACACCTTC
- | TRBJ1-2 | TRBV7-9 | - | CASTFAGTDYGYTF | TGTGCCAGCACCTTCGCGGGGACTGACTATGGCTACACCTTC
few | TRBJ2-1 | TRBV4-1 | - | CASSADNEQFF | TGCGCCAGCAGCGCGGACAATGAGCAGTTCTTC
few | TRBJ2-2 | TRBV29-1 | - | CSVARDGSNTGELFF | TGCAGCGTGGCCCGGGACGGATCGAACACCGGGGAGCTGTTTTTT
few | TRBJ2-5 | TRBV5-4 | TRBD2 | CASSLEASGRQETQYF | TGTGCCAGCAGCTTGGAAGCTAGCGGGCGACAAGAGACCCAGTACTTC
few | TRBJ2-7 | TRBV15 | TRBD2 | CATSRDGSGSKTYEQYF | TGTGCCACCAGCAGAGATGGTAGCGGGAGTAAGACCTACGAGCAGTACTTC
many | TRBJ1-5 | TRBV28 | - | CASSFRGAVQPQHF | TGTGCCAGCAGTTTTCGGGGGGCTGTTCAGCCCCAGCATTTT
many | TRBJ2-5 | TRBV18 | TRBD2 | CASSPLAGVETQYF | TGTGCCAGCTCACCGTTAGCGGGAGTGGAGACCCAGTACTTC
once | TRBJ1-1 | TRBV27 | TRBD1 | CASSPQGVLNTEAFF | TGTGCCAGCAGTCCACAGGGGGTCCTCAACACTGAAGCTTTCTTT
few | TRBJ2-3 | TRBV7-9 | - | CARTTIGTTDTQYF | TGTGCCAGGACCACGATTGGGACCACAGATACGCAGTATTTT
few | TRBJ1-2 | TRBV30 | TRBD1 | CAWTKLGTDFNYGYTF | TGTGCCTGGACCAAACTAGGGACAGATTTTAACTATGGCTACACCTTC
few | TRBJ2-3 | TRBV7-2 | - | CASSLESTSLTDTQYF | TGTGCCAGCAGCTTAGAATCCACTTCACTCACAGATACGCAGTATTTT
few | TRBJ2-5 | TRBV12-3/TRBV12-4 | - | CASSFSSRGETQYF | TGTGCCAGCAGTTTTTCCTCTAGAGGGGAGACCCAGTACTTC
- | TRBJ2-7 | TRBV13 | - | CASSSDLAYEQYF | TGTGCCAGCAGCTCCGACCTGGCCTACGAGCAGTACTTC
once | TRBJ1-2 | TRBV21-1 | - | CASSRGRKYGYTF | TGTGCCAGCAGCAGAGGACGGAAATATGGCTACACCTTC
many | TRBJ1-5 | TRBV7-9 | - | CASSLSTGPQPQHF | TGTGCCAGCAGCTTATCAACAGGGCCTCAGCCCCAGCATTTT
- | TRBJ2-7 | TRBV5-6 | - | CASSFRGVYEQYF | TGTGCCAGCAGCTTCAGGGGAGTCTACGAGCAGTACTTC
few | TRBJ1-1 | TRBV11-3 | - | CASSQRQPNTEAFF | TGTGCCAGCAGCCAAAGACAGCCGAACACTGAAGCTTTCTTT
- | TRBJ1-1 | TRBV7-3 | - | CASSLVRGDTEAFF | TGTGCCAGCAGCTTAGTCAGGGGCGACACTGAAGCTTTCTTT
- | TRBJ2-1 | TRBV5-8 | - | CASSLGRSSYNEQFF | TGTGCCAGCAGCTTGGGCAGAAGCTCCTACAATGAGCAGTTCTTC
many | TRBJ2-2 | TRBV6-2/TRBV6-3 | - | CASSNPDLIGRWSTGELFF | TGTGCCAGCAGCAACCCGGACTTAATAGGTCGATGGTCCACCGGGGAGCTGTTTTTT
- | TRBJ2-7 | TRBV5-5 | - | CASSPGDVQYF | TGTGCCAGCAGTCCAGGGGATGTGCAGTACTTC
many | TRBJ1-1 | TRBV7-9 | - | CASRPNPGAGGTEAFF | TGTGCCAGCAGACCCAATCCGGGCGCCGGGGGCACTGAAGCTTTCTTT
- | TRBJ1-1 | TRBV19 | - | CASQMGANTEAFF | TGTGCCAGTCAGATGGGGGCCAACACTGAAGCTTTCTTT
few | TRBJ2-7 | TRBV4-3 | - | CASSQGYTYEQYF | TGCGCCAGCAGCCAAGGGTATACCTACGAGCAGTACTTC
many | TRBJ1-4 | TRBV20-1 | - | CSARDPGARDEKLFF | TGCAGTGCTAGAGATCCGGGGGCTAGGGATGAAAAACTGTTTTTT
- | TRBJ2-1 | TRBV6-5 | - | CASSLYGQNNEQFF | TGTGCCAGCAGTTTATATGGACAGAACAATGAGCAGTTCTTC
- | TRBJ1-6 | TRBV6-1 | - | CASSGSRGRSPLHF | TGTGCCAGCAGTGGTAGCAGGGGCAGATCACCCCTCCACTTT
few | TRBJ2-1 | TRBV20-1 | - | CSATRSSYNEQFF | TGCAGTGCCACGCGCAGCTCCTACAATGAGCAGTTCTTC
- | TRBJ1-1 | TRBV2 | TRBD1 | CASLLRTGNTEAYF | TGTGCCAGCTTACTTAGGACAGGGAACACTGAAGCTTACTTT
- | TRBJ2-1 | TRBV11-1 | TRBD2 | CASSYSGNRNEQFF | TGTGCCAGCAGCTATAGCGGGAACCGGAATGAGCAGTTCTTC
few | TRBJ2-3 | TRBV29-1 | TRBD1 | CSVARTGTYTDTQYF | TGCAGCGTTGCTAGGACAGGGACTTACACAGATACGCAGTATTTT
many | TRBJ2-7 | TRBV27 | TRBD1 | CASRMTGTAYEQYF | TGTGCCAGCAGAATGACAGGGACCGCCTACGAGCAGTACTTC
- | TRBJ2-5 | TRBV25-1 | - | CASSAAGSGETQYF | TGTGCCAGCAGTGCGGCGGGGAGCGGAGAGACCCAGTACTTC
- | TRBJ1-1 | TRBV20-1 | - | CSARSGRRGYITEAFF | TGCAGTGCTAGGTCGGGAAGGAGGGGGTACATCACTGAAGCTTTCTTT
medium-sized | TRBJ2-3 | TRBV28 | TRBD2 | CASTWTSGGVDTQYF | TGTGCCAGCACTTGGACTAGCGGGGGTGTGGATACGCAGTATTTT
few | TRBJ1-1 | TRBV2 | - | CASSEALRGEAEAFF | TGTGCCAGCAGTGAAGCGCTTCGAGGGGAAGCTGAAGCTTTCTTT
- | TRBJ2-6 | TRBV27 | - | CASSLSAGANVLTF | TGTGCCAGCAGTTTGTCCGCCGGGGCCAACGTCCTGACTTTC
- | TRBJ2-3 | TRBV28 | TRBD2 | CASSSWGDRTSGSTDTQYF | TGTGCCAGCAGTTCCTGGGGGGACCGGACTAGCGGGAGCACAGATACGCAGTATTTT
few | TRBJ2-7 | TRBV18 | - | CASSQTGPEQYF | TGTGCCAGCTCACAGACAGGCCCCGAGCAGTACTTC
few | TRBJ2-7 | TRBV6-6 | - | CASSEAGATYEQYF | TGTGCCAGCAGTGAGGCGGGGGCGACCTACGAGCAGTACTTC
- | TRBJ1-1 | TRBV2 | - | CASTTGTNTEAFF | TGTGCCAGCACAACGGGGACCAACACTGAAGCTTTCTTT
few | TRBJ1-2 | TRBV5-6 | - | CASSLEQAVANYGYTF | TGTGCCAGCAGCTTGGAGCAGGCGGTCGCTAACTATGGCTACACCTTC
few | TRBJ2-5 | TRBV4-1 | - | CASSRSGVLVETQYF | TGCGCCAGCAGCCGTAGTGGGGTCCTCGTAGAGACCCAGTACTTC